One sample yielded the 8 T cell receptor beta chains listed below, sequenced in a study of T-cell memory formation after mild COVID-19. TCRdb called the 5' RACE reads again in MiXCR, with one record for every CDR3 protein. The sample has around 390,000 distinct CDR3 sequences, 16% seen once. The sample consisted of PBMCs or a T cell subset sorted from them (not recorded which). All receptors come from a man younger than 30 who had mild COVID-19 (a few samples of this study predate the infection). Cell type and time point are not known.

V is TRBV7-9 and J is TRBJ1-1; D call uncertain. Germline V gives CDR1 SEHNR, CDR2 FQNEAQ (reference sequence). The CDR3 contains 12 residues. Trimming removed 3 bases from V and 7 bases from J, with 9 bases in between. The CDR3: CASSFGADEAFF. For the CDR3, the DNA is TGTGCCAGCAGCTTCGGTGCAGATGAAGCTTTCTTT.

This rearrangement joins TRBV5-1 to TRBJ1-2; 7 positions match TRBD1. The CDR3 length is 13 residues. Germline V CDR1 and CDR2: SGHRS, YFSETQ. Unmatched junction bases numbered 7, after V lost 7 bases and J lost 4 bases. CDR3 region: CASRETGIYGYTF. The CDR3 DNA is TGCGCCAGCCGTGAGACAGGGATCTATGGCTACACCTTC. The complete variable domain, with remaining parts taken from reference TRBV5-1 and TRBJ1-2, reads KAGVTQTPRYLIKTRGQQVTLSCSPISGHRSVSWYQQTPGQGLQFLFEYFSETQRNKGNFPGRFSGRQFSNSRSEMNVSTLELGDSALYLCASRETGIYGYTFGSGTRLTVV.

V and J are TRBV10-3 and TRBJ1-5, with 11 bases aligning to TRBD1. After removal of 1 base from V and 11 bases from J, the junction contained 7 bases not matched to a gene. The CDR3 consists of 15 residues. Per the germline V gene, CDR1 is ENHRY and CDR2 is SYGVKD. The CDR3 DNA is TGTGCCATCAGTGAGTATGGACAGGGGGCGGAGGCCCAGCATTTT. Protein product: CAISEYGQGAEAQHF.

This chain connects TRBV12-3 or TRBV12-4 to TRBJ2-3; D perhaps matches TRBD2 (5 bases). V gave up 7 bases and J gave up 0 bases, with 14 bases separating them. The CDR3 runs 15 residues. CDR3 in amino acids: CASTHFGGSTDTQYF. For the CDR3, the DNA is TGTGCCAGCACCCATTTCGGCGGGAGCACAGATACGCAGTATTTT.

A few counts support this clonotype. The chain is built from TRBV27 and TRBJ1-1; no clear D gene. V dropped 2 bases and J dropped 1 base, with 8 bases sitting between them. In germline, CDR1 is MNHEY, CDR2 SMNVEV (reference sequence). The CDR3 totals 14 residues. The CDR3 protein is CASSLNLRNTEAFF. Written as DNA, the CDR3 is TGTGCCAGCAGTTTAAATCTCAGGAACACTGAAGCTTTCTTT.

V gene TRBV12-3 or TRBV12-4 combines with J gene TRBJ1-5; the D gene is possibly TRBD1 (6 bases). This CDR3 is 15 amino acids long. Trimming pared 3 bases from V and 7 bases from J, leaving 16 bases between. DNA for the CDR3: TGTGCCAGCAGTTTCGGTGGCAGGGGCGGGCAGCCCCAGCATTTT. Amino acids: CASSFGGRGGQPQHF.

This clonotype was counted many times. The V and J genes are TRBV20-1 and TRBJ2-3, with TRBD2 matching 8 bases. The CDR3 spans 16 residues. Losses at the gene ends were 1 base for V and 3 bases for J; bases not matched to a gene: 9. Germline V gene lookup returns CDR1 DFQATT and CDR2 SNEGSKA (reference sequence). The CDR3 region is CSARARGGVRTDTQYF. CDR3 bases: TGCAGTGCTAGAGCCCGGGGGGGAGTTAGGACAGATACGCAGTATTTT.

The chain recombines TRBV30 with TRBJ2-3, with D perhaps matching TRBD1 (7 bases). The germline V gene has CDR1 GTSNPN and CDR2 SVGIG (reference sequence). Between the trimmed V and J ends, which lost 3 bases and 4 bases, there was a span of 14 bases. There are 14 residues in the CDR3. CDR3: CAWRSGGPPDTQYF. Here the CDR3 DNA reads TGTGCCTGGAGGTCAGGGGGGCCGCCAGATACGCAGTATTTT. The full variable domain, its missing parts supplied by reference TRBV30 and TRBJ2-3, is SQTIHQWPATLVQPVGSPLSLECTVEGTSNPNLYWYRQAAGRGLQLLFYSVGIGQISSEVPQNLSASRPQDRQFILSSKKLLLSDSGFYLCAWRSGGPPDTQYFGPGTRLTVL.